This TCR beta chain was captured in a study of T cells after yellow fever vaccination. Study-wide findings and caveats: Weaker in magnitude, the secondary response showed a faster peak on day 5 versus 15.

As regards this clonotype: The target antigen is unknown.

5'RACE template switching produced TCR cDNA carrying a universal primer site and UMIs. TCRdb independently ran MiXCR on the 5' RACE reads; one entry per CDR3 protein. The sample holds hundreds of thousands of distinct CDR3 sequences, 8.7% seen once. Germline lookup yields CDR1 SGHRS and CDR2 YFSETQ. The CDR3 spans 15 residues. The ends were cut back, 0 bases at V and 3 bases at J, with 13 bases in the middle. The sequenced sample was PBMCs, obtained on the day of the first yellow fever vaccination. V is TRBV5-1 and J is TRBJ2-7, with D possibly being TRBD1 (5 bases). The clonotype was recovered from a man aged 18 to 30 who received the YFV17D yellow fever vaccine. The DNA of the CDR3 is TGCGCCAGCAGCTTGGAGGCAGGGAATAGCTACGAGCAGTACTTC. Translation: CASSLEAGNSYEQYF.